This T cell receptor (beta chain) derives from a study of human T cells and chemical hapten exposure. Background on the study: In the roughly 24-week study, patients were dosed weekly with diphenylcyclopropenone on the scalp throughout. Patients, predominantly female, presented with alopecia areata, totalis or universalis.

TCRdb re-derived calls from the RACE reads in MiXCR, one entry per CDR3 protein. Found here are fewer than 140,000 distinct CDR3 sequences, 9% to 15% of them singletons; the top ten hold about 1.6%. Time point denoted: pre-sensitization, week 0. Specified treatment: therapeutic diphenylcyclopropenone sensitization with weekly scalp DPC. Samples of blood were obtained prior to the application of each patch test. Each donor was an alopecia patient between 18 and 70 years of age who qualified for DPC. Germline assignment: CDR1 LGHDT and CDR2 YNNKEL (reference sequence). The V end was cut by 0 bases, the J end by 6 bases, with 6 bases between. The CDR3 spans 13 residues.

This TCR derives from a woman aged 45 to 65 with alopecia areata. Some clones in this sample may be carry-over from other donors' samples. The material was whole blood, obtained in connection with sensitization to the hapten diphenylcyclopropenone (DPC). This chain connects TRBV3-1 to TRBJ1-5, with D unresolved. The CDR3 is CASSQDEGQPQHF. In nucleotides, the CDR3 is TGTGCCAGCAGCCAAGATGAGGGTCAGCCCCAGCATTTT.